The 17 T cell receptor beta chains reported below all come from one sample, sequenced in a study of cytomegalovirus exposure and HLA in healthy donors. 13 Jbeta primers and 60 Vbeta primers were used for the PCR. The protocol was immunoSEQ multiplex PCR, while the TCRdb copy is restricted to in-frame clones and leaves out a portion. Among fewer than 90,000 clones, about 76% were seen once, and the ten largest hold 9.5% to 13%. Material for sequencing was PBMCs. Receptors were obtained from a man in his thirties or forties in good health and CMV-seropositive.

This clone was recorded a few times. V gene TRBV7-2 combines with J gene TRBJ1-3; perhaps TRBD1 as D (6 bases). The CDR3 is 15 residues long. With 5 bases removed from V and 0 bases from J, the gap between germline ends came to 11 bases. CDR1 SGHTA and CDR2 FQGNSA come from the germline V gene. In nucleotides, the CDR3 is TGTGCCAGCAGCGCCACAGGGTTCTCTGGAAACACCATATATTTT. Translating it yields CASSATGFSGNTIYF.

CDR3 in DNA: TGTGCCAGCAGCTTAATGGGACAGGGCAACACTGAAGCTTTCTTT. This gives the protein CASSLMGQGNTEAFF. The chain uses TRBV7-3 and TRBJ1-1, with 9 bases fitting TRBD1. V lost 1 base and J lost 2; bases outside the gene matches: 2. The germline gives CDR1 SGHTA, CDR2 FQGTGA. CDR3 length: 15 amino acids. Looking up the rest from reference TRBV7-3 and TRBJ1-1 gives the full variable domain: GAGVSQTPSNKVTEKGKYVELRCDPISGHTALYWYRQSLGQGPEFLIYFQGTGAADDSGLPNDRFFAVRPEGSVSTLKIQRTERGDSAVYLCASSLMGQGNTEAFFGQGTRLTVV.

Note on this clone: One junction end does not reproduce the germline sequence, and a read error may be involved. The CDR3 region is CASSPQTENYGYTF. The CDR3 region has the DNA TGTGCCAGCTCGCCACAGACAGAAAACTATGGCTACACCTTC. The chain joins TRBV18 to TRBJ1-2, with D tentatively TRBD1 (5 bases). The CDR3 has 14 amino acids. Looked up from germline, CDR1 is KGHSH and CDR2 is LQKENI.

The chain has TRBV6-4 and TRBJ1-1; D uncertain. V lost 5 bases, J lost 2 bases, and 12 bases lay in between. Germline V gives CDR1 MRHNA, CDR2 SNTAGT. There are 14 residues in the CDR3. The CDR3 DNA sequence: TGTGCCAGCAGTAAAGACACGGGAAACACTGAAGCTTTCTTT. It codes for CASSKDTGNTEAFF.

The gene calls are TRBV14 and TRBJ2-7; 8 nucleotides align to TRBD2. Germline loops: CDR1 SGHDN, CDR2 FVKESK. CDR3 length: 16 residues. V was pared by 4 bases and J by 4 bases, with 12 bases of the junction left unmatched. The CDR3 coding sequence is TGTGCCAGCAGCCCAACAACCGGGACTAGAACTTACGAGCAGTACTTC. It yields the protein CASSPTTGTRTYEQYF. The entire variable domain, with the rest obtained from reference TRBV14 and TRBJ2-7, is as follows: EAGVTQFPSHSVIEKGQTVTLRCDPISGHDNLYWYRRVMGKEIKFLLHFVKESKQDESGMPNNRFLAERTGGTYSTLKVQPAELEDSGVYFCASSPTTGTRTYEQYFGPGTRLTVT.

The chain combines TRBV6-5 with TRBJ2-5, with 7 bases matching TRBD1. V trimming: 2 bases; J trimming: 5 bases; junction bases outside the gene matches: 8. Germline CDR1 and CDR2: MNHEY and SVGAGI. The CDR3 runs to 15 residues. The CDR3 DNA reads TGTGCCAGCAGTTACCCCCAGCGACAGGGCGAGACCCAGTACTTC. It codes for CASSYPQRQGETQYF.

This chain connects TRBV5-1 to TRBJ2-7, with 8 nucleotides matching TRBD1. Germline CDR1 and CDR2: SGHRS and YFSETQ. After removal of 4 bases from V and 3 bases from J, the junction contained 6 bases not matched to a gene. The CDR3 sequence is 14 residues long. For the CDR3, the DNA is TGCGCCAGCAGCCCGGACAGGGAGGTCTACGAGCAGTACTTC. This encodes CASSPDREVYEQYF.

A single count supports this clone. Here the CDR3 reads CASSLAGLAQYF. DNA of the CDR3: TGTGCCAGCAGCTTAGCTGGCCTGGCGCAGTATTTT. The chain links TRBV7-8 to TRBJ2-3; D call uncertain. CDR1 and CDR2 (germline): SGHVS, FQNEAQ. The CDR3 runs 12 residues. V lost 0 bases, J lost 10 bases, and 8 bases lay in between.

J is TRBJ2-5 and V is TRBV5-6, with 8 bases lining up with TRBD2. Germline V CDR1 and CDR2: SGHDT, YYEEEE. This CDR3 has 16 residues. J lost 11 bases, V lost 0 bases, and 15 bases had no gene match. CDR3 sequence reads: CASSLAGGEVASEQYF. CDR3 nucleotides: TGTGCCAGCAGCTTGGCCGGGGGGGAAGTTGCCAGTGAGCAGTACTTC.

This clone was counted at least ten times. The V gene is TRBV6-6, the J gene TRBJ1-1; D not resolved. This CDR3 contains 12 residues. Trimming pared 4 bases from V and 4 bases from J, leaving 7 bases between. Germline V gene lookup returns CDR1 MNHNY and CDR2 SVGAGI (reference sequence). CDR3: CASSSFGTEAFF. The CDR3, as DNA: TGTGCCAGCAGTTCTTTCGGCACTGAAGCTTTCTTT.

Here the CDR3 reads CASSQESEGNQPQHF. In DNA, the CDR3 is TGTGCCAGCAGCCAAGAATCTGAGGGCAATCAGCCCCAGCATTTT. The V and J genes are TRBV14 and TRBJ1-5; D not certain. CDR1 SGHDN and CDR2 FVKESK come from the germline V gene. This CDR3 is built from 15 residues. V was clipped by 0 bases and J by 2 bases, with 8 bases between them.

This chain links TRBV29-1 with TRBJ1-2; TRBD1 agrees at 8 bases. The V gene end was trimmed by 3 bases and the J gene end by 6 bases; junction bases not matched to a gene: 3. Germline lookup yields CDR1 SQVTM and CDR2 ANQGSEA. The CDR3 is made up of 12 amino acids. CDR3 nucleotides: TGCAGCGTTGAGGACAGGGTGGATGGCTACACCTTC. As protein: CSVEDRVDGYTF.

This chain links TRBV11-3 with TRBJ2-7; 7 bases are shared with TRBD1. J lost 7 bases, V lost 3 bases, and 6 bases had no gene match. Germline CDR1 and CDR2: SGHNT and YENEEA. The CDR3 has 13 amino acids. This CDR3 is CASSFVSGGEQYF. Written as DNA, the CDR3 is TGTGCCAGCAGCTTCGTCTCAGGGGGAGAGCAGTACTTC.

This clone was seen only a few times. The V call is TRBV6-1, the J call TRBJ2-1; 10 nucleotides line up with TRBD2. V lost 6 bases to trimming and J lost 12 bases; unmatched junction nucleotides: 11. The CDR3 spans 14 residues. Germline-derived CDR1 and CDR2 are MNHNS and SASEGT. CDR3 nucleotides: TGTGCCAGCAGAACGGGACTAGCGCTTCTATGGCAGTTCTTC. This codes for CASRTGLALLWQFF.

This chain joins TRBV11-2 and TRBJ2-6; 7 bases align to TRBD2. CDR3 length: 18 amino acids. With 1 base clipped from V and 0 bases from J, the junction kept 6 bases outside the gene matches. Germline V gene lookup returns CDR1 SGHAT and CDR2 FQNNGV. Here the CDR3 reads CASSLGGRVSSGANVLTF. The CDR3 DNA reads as TGTGCCAGCAGCTTAGGTGGGAGGGTGAGCTCTGGGGCCAACGTCCTGACTTTC.

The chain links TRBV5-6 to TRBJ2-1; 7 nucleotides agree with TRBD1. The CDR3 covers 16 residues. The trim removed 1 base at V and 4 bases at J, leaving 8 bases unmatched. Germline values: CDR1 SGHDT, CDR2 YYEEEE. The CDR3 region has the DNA TGTGCCAGCAGCTTGTTACAGGGGATCCCTTACAATGAGCAGTTCTTC. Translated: CASSLLQGIPYNEQFF. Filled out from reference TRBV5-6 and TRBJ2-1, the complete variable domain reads DAGVTQSPTHLIKTRGQQVTLRCSPKSGHDTVSWYQQALGQGPQFIFQYYEEEERQRGNFPDRFSGHQFPNYSSELNVNALLLGDSALYLCASSLLQGIPYNEQFFGPGTRLTVL.

CDR3 sequence (DNA): TGTGCCAGCAGCCAAGGGGGCAGGGGGCAAGGTCAGCCCCAGCATTTT. This sequence encodes CASSQGGRGQGQPQHF. The gene calls are TRBV4-2 and TRBJ1-5; 8 bases align to TRBD1. The CDR3 length is 16 residues. Germline CDR1 and CDR2: LGHNA and YNFKEQ. V trimming: 1 base; J trimming: 6 bases; junction bases outside the gene matches: 8.